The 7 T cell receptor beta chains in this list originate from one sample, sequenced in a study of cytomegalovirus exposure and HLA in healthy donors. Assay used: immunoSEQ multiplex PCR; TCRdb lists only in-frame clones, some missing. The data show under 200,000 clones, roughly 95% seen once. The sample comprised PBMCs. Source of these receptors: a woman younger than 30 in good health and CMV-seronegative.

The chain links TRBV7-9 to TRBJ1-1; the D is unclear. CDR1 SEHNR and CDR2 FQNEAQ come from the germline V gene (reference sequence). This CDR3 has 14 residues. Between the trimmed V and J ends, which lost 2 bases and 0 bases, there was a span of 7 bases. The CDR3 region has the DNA TGTGCCAGCAGCTTACTGAACATGAACACTGAAGCTTTCTTT. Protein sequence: CASSLLNMNTEAFF.

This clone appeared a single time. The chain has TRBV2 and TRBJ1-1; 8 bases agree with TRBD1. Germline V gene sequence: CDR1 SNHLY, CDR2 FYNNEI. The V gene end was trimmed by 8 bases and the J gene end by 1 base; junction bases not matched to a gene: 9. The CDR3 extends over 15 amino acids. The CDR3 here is CASAADRVGNTEAFF. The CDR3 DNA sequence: TGTGCCAGCGCGGCGGACAGGGTGGGGAACACTGAAGCTTTCTTT.

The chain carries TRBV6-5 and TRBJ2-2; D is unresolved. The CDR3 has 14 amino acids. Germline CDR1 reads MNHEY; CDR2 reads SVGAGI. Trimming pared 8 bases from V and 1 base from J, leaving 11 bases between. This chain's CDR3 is CASSVSLNTGELFF. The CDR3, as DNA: TGTGCCAGCTCGGTTTCCCTGAACACCGGGGAGCTGTTTTTT.

The DNA for the CDR3 is TGTGCCAGCAGCCCCCTCACAGGCTATGGCTACACCTTC. Residues: CASSPLTGYGYTF. The chain couples TRBV7-6 to TRBJ1-2; the D gene is possibly TRBD1 (5 bases). V shed 5 bases and J shed 4 bases, with 11 bases lying between them. The CDR3 covers 13 residues. Per the germline V gene, CDR1 is SGHVS and CDR2 is FNYEAQ.

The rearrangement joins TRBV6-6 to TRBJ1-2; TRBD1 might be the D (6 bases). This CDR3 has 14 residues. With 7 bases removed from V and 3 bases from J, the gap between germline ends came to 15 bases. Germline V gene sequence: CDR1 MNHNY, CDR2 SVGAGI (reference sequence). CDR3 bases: TGTGCCAGCACCGAAACGGACAGCTACTATGGCTACACCTTC. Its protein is CASTETDSYYGYTF.

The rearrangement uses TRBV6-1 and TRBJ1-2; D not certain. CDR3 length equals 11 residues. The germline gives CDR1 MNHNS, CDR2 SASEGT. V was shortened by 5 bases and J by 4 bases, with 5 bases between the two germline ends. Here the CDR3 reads CASSLAYGYTF. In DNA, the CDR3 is TGTGCCAGCAGTCTGGCCTATGGCTACACCTTC.

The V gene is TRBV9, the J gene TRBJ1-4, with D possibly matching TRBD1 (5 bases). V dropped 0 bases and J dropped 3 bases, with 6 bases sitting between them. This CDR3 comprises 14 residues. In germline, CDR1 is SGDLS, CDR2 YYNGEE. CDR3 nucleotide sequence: TGTGCCAGCAGCGTAGCAGGGTCTAATGAAAAACTGTTTTTT. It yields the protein CASSVAGSNEKLFF.